This entry describes one T cell receptor (beta chain). Its antigen is as yet unknown. This entry is derived from a study of CXCR3-negative and CXCR3-positive naive CD8 T cells. The authors made the TRB cDNA libraries by 5' RACE using UMI labels. TCRdb reanalyzed the 5' RACE reads, giving one entry per CDR3 protein sequence and no DNA. The sample spans about 50,000 distinct CDR3 sequences; the ten largest clones claim 0.55% to 0.6%. The CDR3 spans 12 residues. Looked up from germline, CDR1 is SEHNR and CDR2 is FQNEAQ (reference sequence). Naive CD8+ T cells showed a CD45RO-CCR7+CD27+CD95- phenotype. Study-level findings and limits: Relative to CXCR3-negative naive cells, CXCR3-positive naive cells had more hydrophobic TRB CDR3s.

The J gene is TRBJ2-7, the V gene TRBV7-9. The sample was naive CXCR3+ CD8+ T cells from blood. Documented subset: CD45RO-CCR7+CD27+CD95- naive CD8+ T cells expressing CXCR3 (TNR3+). The source of this sequence is a human donor in good health. Some clones in this sample may be carry-over from other donors' samples. CDR3 region: CASSSQVDEQYF.